Shown below are 21 T cell receptor beta chains from a single sample sequenced in a study of CD4 T cells in relation to SARS-CoV-2 and coronaviruses. Libraries were prepared by immunoSEQ multiplex PCR; TCRdb keeps only in-frame clonotypes and omits some of them. The table includes roughly 20,000 clones, around 74% detected once. These receptors are not linked to any known antigen. Unexposed donor CD4+ T cells date from about 2011-2019, before the COVID-19 pandemic. Isolation of CD4+ T cells took place after less than twelve days in culture. Input material: CD4+ T cells from PBMCs, cultured in vitro. Every receptor here comes from a human donor in good health.

This clone was picked up one time. The chain couples TRBV3-1 (or the pseudogene TRBV3-2) to TRBJ2-7, with D possibly matching TRBD2 (6 bases). With 2 bases removed from V and 2 bases from J, the gap between germline ends came to 13 bases. Germline V lookup: CDR1 LGHDT, CDR2 YNNKEL (reference sequence). CDR3 length: 15 amino acids. CDR3 amino acids: CASSQKGAGPYEQYF. CDR3 DNA sequence: TGTGCCAGCAGCCAAAAGGGAGCGGGTCCCTACGAGCAGTACTTC.

The V and J genes are TRBV5-1 and TRBJ2-5, with 11 bases lining up with TRBD1. This CDR3 is 14 amino acids long. Trimming took 4 bases from V and 4 from J; bases not matched to a gene: 3. The germline CDR1 and CDR2 sequences are SGHRS and YFSETQ. CDR3 amino acids: CASSLGTGGETQYF. In nucleotides, the CDR3 is TGCGCCAGCAGCCTGGGGACAGGGGGAGAGACCCAGTACTTC.

This CDR3 reads CASSIEGATNEKLFF. CDR3 DNA: TGTGCCAGTAGTATTGAGGGTGCAACTAATGAAAAACTGTTTTTT. The chain employs TRBV19 and TRBJ1-4; no definite D call. CDR3 length: 15 amino acids. Germline CDR1 and CDR2: LNHDA and SQIVND (reference sequence). Deletions cut 3 bases from V and 0 bases from J, with 8 bases between.

The chain couples TRBV13 to TRBJ2-5; 9 bases fit TRBD2. Germline loops: CDR1 PRHDT, CDR2 FYEKMQ (reference sequence). The CDR3 length is 16 residues. V was clipped by 4 bases and J by 7 bases; unmatched bases: 13. As DNA, the CDR3 is TGTGCCAGCAGCTCACTAGCGGGCTACCCCATTGTGACCCAGTACTTC. It codes for CASSSLAGYPIVTQYF.

This chain uses TRBV3-1 (or the pseudogene TRBV3-2) with TRBJ2-7, with D maybe TRBD1 (5 bases). Germline V lookup: CDR1 LGHDT, CDR2 YNNKEL (reference sequence). Trimming left V 1 base short and J 6 bases short, with 13 bases between. This CDR3 contains 14 residues. The DNA for the CDR3 is TGTGCCAGCAGCCAAGGTGCAGGGTCGGTCGAGCAGTACTTC. Its translation: CASSQGAGSVEQYF.

This clone has more than one count but fewer than ten. The genes are TRBV7-9 and TRBJ1-1, with 7 bases matching TRBD1. V shed 5 bases and J 10 bases; nucleotides not matched to a gene: 13. CDR1 SEHNR and CDR2 FQNEAQ come from the germline V gene (reference sequence). The CDR3 has 14 residues. The CDR3 reads CASSPTGQPNPAFF. The DNA of the CDR3 is TGTGCCAGCAGCCCGACGGGACAGCCGAATCCAGCTTTCTTT.

The gene calls are TRBV6-1 and TRBJ2-7; D unresolved. CDR3 size: 15 residues. From germline, CDR1 is MNHNS and CDR2 SASEGT. With 2 bases removed from V and 1 base from J, the gap between germline ends came to 12 bases. As DNA, the CDR3 is TGTGCCAGCAGTGAACTTTATCAGAGTTCCTACGAGCAGTACTTC. Translating it yields CASSELYQSSYEQYF.

V and J are TRBV9 and TRBJ2-1, with D uncertain. CDR1 and CDR2 (germline): SGDLS, YYNGEE. Trimming shortened V by 3 bases and J by 8 bases, and 6 bases separated the two germline ends. The CDR3 spans 11 residues. This CDR3 reads CASSAFDEQFF. Here the CDR3 DNA reads TGTGCCAGCAGCGCCTTCGATGAGCAGTTCTTC.

The genes are TRBV10-3 and TRBJ2-1, with TRBD2 identical over 14 bases. CDR1 and CDR2 from the germline V gene are ENHRY and SYGVKD. V lost 6 bases to trimming and J lost 8 bases; unmatched junction nucleotides: 6. The CDR3 runs to 15 residues. CDR3 in DNA: TGTGCCATCAGCTTGGGACTAGCGGGAGTCGATGAGCAGTTCTTC. It codes for CAISLGLAGVDEQFF.

The chain joins TRBV19 to TRBJ1-4, with D unresolved. The CDR3 loop spans 14 amino acids. Trimming pared 6 bases from V and 7 bases from J, leaving 15 bases between. Germline loops: CDR1 LNHDA, CDR2 SQIVND (reference sequence). CDR3 residues: CASSPGPNGEKLFF. In nucleotides, the CDR3 is TGTGCCAGTAGCCCTGGGCCAAACGGTGAAAAACTGTTTTTT.

V gene TRBV9 combines with J gene TRBJ1-2; D gene unclear. V was clipped by 4 bases and J by 0 bases, with 10 bases between them. The CDR3 loop spans 14 amino acids. From germline, CDR1 is SGDLS and CDR2 YYNGEE. CDR3 region: CASSPLEANYGYTF. The CDR3 DNA follows: TGTGCCAGCAGCCCTCTGGAAGCTAACTATGGCTACACCTTC.

The chain uses TRBV29-1 and TRBJ1-2; D remains unclear. Germline CDR1 SQVTM, CDR2 ANQGSEA. Trimming left V 7 bases short and J 1 base short, with 25 bases between. The CDR3 covers 17 residues. CDR3 loop: CSARLEGRWPINYGYTF. Written as DNA, the CDR3 is TGCAGCGCTCGCCTTGAGGGCAGGTGGCCCATTAACTATGGCTACACCTTC.

The chain couples TRBV9 to TRBJ1-2, with 12 positions matching TRBD1. This CDR3 is 16 amino acids long. The V gene end was trimmed by 0 bases and the J gene end by 2 bases; junction bases not matched to a gene: 2. Germline CDR1 SGDLS, CDR2 YYNGEE. DNA of the CDR3: TGTGCCAGCAGCGTAGGGGACAGGGGGCTCAACTATGGCTACACCTTC. Translation: CASSVGDRGLNYGYTF.

The genes are TRBV28 and TRBJ2-1; 9 bases align to TRBD2. CDR1 MDHEN and CDR2 SYDVKM come from the germline V gene. Germline trimming cut 7 bases from V and 9 bases from J; bases unmatched to any gene: 13. The CDR3 runs 15 residues. CDR3 region: CASNPAAGGQSEQFF. The CDR3 DNA reads as TGTGCCAGCAACCCTGCAGCGGGAGGCCAGAGTGAGCAGTTCTTC. Full variable domain (remainder filled in from reference TRBV28 and TRBJ2-1): DVKVTQSSRYLVKRTGEKVFLECVQDMDHENMFWYRQDPGLGLRLIYFSYDVKMKEKGDIPEGYSVSREKKERFSLILESASTNQTSMYLCASNPAAGGQSEQFFGPGTRLTVL.

The chain employs TRBV6-5 and TRBJ1-4; D is ambiguous. This CDR3 comprises 12 residues. V lost 8 bases, J lost 8 bases, and 12 bases lay in between. Germline values: CDR1 MNHEY, CDR2 SVGAGI. CDR3 in DNA: TGTGCCAGCCACAATGGAGGGGAAAAACTGTTTTTT. Translation: CASHNGGEKLFF.

The chain employs TRBV3-1 (or the pseudogene TRBV3-2) and TRBJ2-7; TRBD2 matches at 10 bases. Germline assignment: CDR1 LGHDT and CDR2 YNNKEL (reference sequence). Unmatched junction bases numbered 5, after V lost 3 bases and J lost 3 bases. The CDR3 is 15 amino acids. CDR3 residues: CASSQIIAGGYEQYF. CDR3 nucleotide sequence: TGTGCCAGCAGCCAGATAATAGCGGGAGGCTACGAGCAGTACTTC.

This clone was seen a handful of times. The genes are TRBV19 and TRBJ1-5; TRBD1 aligns across 8 bases. CDR1 and CDR2 (germline): LNHDA, SQIVND (reference sequence). The junction had 6 bases not matched to a gene; V was cut back by 6 bases and J by 5 bases. This CDR3 is 14 amino acids long. CDR3 coding DNA: TGTGCCAGTAGGGCGGACAGGGACCATCAGCCCCAGCATTTT. The encoded protein is CASRADRDHQPQHF. The whole variable domain, filled in from reference TRBV19 and TRBJ1-5, reads DGGITQSPKYLFRKEGQNVTLSCEQNLNHDAMYWYRQDPGQGLRLIYYSQIVNDFQKGDIAEGYSVSREKKESFPLTVTSAQKNPTAFYLCASRADRDHQPQHFGDGTRLSIL.

The chain joins TRBV27 to TRBJ2-1; a weak D match, TRBD2 (5 bases). Trimming took 5 bases from V and 4 from J, leaving 9 bases between them. CDR3 length equals 13 residues. Germline V CDR1 and CDR2: MNHEY, SMNVEV (reference sequence). For the CDR3, the DNA is TGTGCCAGCAGTCGAGGGCCGTACAATGAGCAGTTCTTC. Translating gives CASSRGPYNEQFF.

J is TRBJ2-3 and V is TRBV30; 7 positions match TRBD2. V lost 6 bases, J lost 6 bases, and 6 bases stayed unmatched. CDR1 and CDR2 (germline): GTSNPN, SVGIG (reference sequence). CDR3 length: 12 residues. The CDR3 sequence is CACRGSVDTQYF. For the CDR3, the DNA is TGTGCCTGCCGCGGGAGTGTGGATACGCAGTATTTT.

In its sample, this clone was seen a few times. The chain joins TRBV6-5 to TRBJ1-1; 7 bases are shared with TRBD1. Losses at the gene ends were 6 bases for V and 11 bases for J; bases not matched to a gene: 12. Germline loops: CDR1 MNHEY, CDR2 SVGAGI. This CDR3 comprises 13 residues. For the CDR3, the DNA is TGTGCCAGCAGCCTCCTACAGGGGCGGGGTGCTTTCTTT. Translated: CASSLLQGRGAFF.

The chain employs TRBV27 and TRBJ2-7; no reliable D call. The V end lost 5 bases, the J end lost 6 bases, and 11 bases lay between the germline ends. The CDR3 runs to 12 residues. CDR1 is MNHEY, CDR2 SMNVEV, per germline (reference sequence). CDR3 protein: CASSAHRGEQYF. CDR3 nucleotides: TGTGCCAGCAGTGCCCACAGAGGCGAGCAGTACTTC.